Sequencing of this T cell receptor (beta chain) was carried out in a study of T-cell reconstitution after alpha-beta-depleted transplantation in children. General study findings and limits: High day-60 TCRbeta diversity in some patients came from surviving recipient T cells and thymic progenitors. T-cell numbers and diversity one year post-transplant derived largely from freshly generated T cells. Reports say that about two months after transplant, the alpha-beta T cells came out of several hundred graft clones that had expanded.

TCRbeta library preparation incorporated unique molecular identifiers. TCRdb fed the PCR reads into MiXCR, producing one record per CDR3 protein. The sample lists more than 400,000 distinct CDR3 sequences; about an eighth were seen once. Worth noting for this clonotype: Its cognate antigen is unknown.

The germline V gene has CDR1 LNHNV and CDR2 YYDKDF (reference sequence). V trimming: 5 bases; J trimming: 0 bases; junction bases outside the gene matches: 5. The CDR3 runs 15 residues. The sequencing used PBMCs, mostly from graft donor cells, collected 180 days after TCRalphabeta/CD19-depleted stem cell transplant. The rearrangement uses TRBV15 and TRBJ2-5, with 8 positions matching TRBD1. The source is a female patient aged 2-9 years who had a stem cell transplant for aplastic anemia, so the T cells may come from the graft donor. CDR3 in amino acids: CATSARTGYQETQYF. The CDR3 nucleotides are TGTGCCACCAGCGCTCGGACAGGGTACCAAGAGACCCAGTACTTC.